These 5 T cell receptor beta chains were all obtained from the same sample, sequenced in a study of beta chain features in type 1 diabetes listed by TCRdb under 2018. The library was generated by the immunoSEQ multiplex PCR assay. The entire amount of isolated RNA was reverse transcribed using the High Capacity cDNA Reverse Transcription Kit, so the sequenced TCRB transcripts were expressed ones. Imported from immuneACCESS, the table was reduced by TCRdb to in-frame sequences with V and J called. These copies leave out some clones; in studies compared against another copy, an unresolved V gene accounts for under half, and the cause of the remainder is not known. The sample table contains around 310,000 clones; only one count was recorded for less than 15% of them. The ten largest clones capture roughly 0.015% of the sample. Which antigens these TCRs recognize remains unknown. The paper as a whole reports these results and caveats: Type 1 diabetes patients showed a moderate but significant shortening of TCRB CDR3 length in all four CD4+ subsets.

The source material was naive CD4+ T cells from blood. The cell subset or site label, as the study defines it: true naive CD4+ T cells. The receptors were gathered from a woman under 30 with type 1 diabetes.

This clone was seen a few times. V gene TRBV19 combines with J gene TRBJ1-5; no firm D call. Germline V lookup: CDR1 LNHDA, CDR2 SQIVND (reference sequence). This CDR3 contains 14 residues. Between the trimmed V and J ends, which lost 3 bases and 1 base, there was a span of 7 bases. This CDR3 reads CASSMYGSNQPQHF. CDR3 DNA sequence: TGTGCCAGTAGTATGTACGGGAGCAATCAGCCCCAGCATTTT.

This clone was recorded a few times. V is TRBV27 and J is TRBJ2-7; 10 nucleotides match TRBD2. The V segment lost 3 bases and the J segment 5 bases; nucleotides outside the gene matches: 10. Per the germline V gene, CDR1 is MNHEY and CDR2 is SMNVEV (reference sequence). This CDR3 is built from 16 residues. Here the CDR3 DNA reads TGTGCCAGCAGTTTCCACTCACCGGGACTAGCGAACGAGCAGTACTTC. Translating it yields CASSFHSPGLANEQYF.

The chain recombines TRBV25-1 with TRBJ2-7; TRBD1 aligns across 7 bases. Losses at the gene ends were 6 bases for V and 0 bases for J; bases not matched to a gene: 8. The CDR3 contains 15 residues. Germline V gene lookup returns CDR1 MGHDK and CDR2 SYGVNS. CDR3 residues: CASSPETGRSYEQYF. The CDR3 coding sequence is TGTGCCAGCAGCCCCGAGACAGGGCGCTCCTACGAGCAGTACTTC.

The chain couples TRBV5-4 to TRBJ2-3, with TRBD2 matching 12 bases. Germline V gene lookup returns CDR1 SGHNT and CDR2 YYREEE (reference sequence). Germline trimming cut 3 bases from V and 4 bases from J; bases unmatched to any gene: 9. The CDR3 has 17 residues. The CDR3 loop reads CASSSSGRGPRADTQYF. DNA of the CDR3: TGTGCCAGCAGCTCTAGCGGGAGGGGCCCCCGGGCAGATACGCAGTATTTT.

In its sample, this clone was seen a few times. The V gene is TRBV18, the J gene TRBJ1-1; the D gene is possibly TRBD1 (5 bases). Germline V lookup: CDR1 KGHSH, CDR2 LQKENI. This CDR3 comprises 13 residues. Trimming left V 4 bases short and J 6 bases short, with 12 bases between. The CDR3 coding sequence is TGTGCCAGCTCACGAGTCAGGGACTCTGAAGCTTTCTTT. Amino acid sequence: CASSRVRDSEAFF.